This T cell receptor (beta chain) was obtained from a study of shared clonotypes between healthy human individuals. Points from the study as a whole: Enrolling few donors narrowed the genetic and exposure-history diversity that was represented.

Trimming shortened V by 10 bases and J by 1 base, and 16 bases separated the two germline ends. CDR1 LNHDA and CDR2 SQIVND come from the germline V gene (reference sequence). CDR3 length: 14 amino acids. Only in-frame clones appear in the TCRdb table, and some are missing; sequencing was by immunoSEQ multiplex PCR. The sample carries 2 million to 2.5 million clones, 93% recorded once. Points on this clone: The antigen remains undetermined.

The origin of this receptor is a man between 18 and 35 years old in good health. Some clones in this sample may be carry-over from other donors' samples. The sample was naive CD4+ T cells from PBMCs. Subset meaning: CD45RA+ positively selected. The chain employs TRBV19 and TRBJ1-1, with D possibly being TRBD1 (6 bases). The CDR3 DNA is TGTGCCACCCCGATTAAGGGGGGGAACACTGAAGCTTTCTTT. Its translation: CATPIKGGNTEAFF.